The 29 T cell receptor beta chains reported below all come from one sample, sequenced in a study of cytomegalovirus exposure and HLA in healthy donors. The PCR made use of 60 Vbeta and 13 Jbeta primers. Data came from immunoSEQ multiplex PCR; TCRdb stores just in-frame clones and leaves some out. The sample lists around 120,000 clones; over 65% were seen once. Sample: PBMCs. These receptors were collected from a woman between 35 and 50 years old in good health and CMV-seronegative.

The chain combines TRBV19 with TRBJ1-6; no firm D call. Trimming left V 6 bases short and J 0 bases short, with 12 bases between. This CDR3 contains 16 residues. The germline gives CDR1 LNHDA, CDR2 SQIVND (reference sequence). The CDR3 DNA sequence: TGTGCCAGTAGGAGACCCGAGGGCTCCTATAATTCACCCCTCCACTTT. It yields the protein CASRRPEGSYNSPLHF.

The rearrangement joins TRBV4-3 to TRBJ2-1; 10 positions match TRBD2. The CDR3 is made up of 16 amino acids. Germline CDR1 and CDR2: LGHNA and YSLEER. The junction had 4 bases not matched to a gene; V was cut back by 4 bases and J by 1 base. CDR3 nucleotides: TGCGCCAGCAGCCCAAGACTAGCGGGTTCCTACAATGAGCAGTTCTTC. Translated, it gives CASSPRLAGSYNEQFF.

The chain carries TRBV5-1 and TRBJ2-3; 10 nucleotides agree with TRBD2. This CDR3 contains 15 residues. Unmatched junction bases numbered 4, after V lost 2 bases and J lost 4 bases. Germline V gives CDR1 SGHRS, CDR2 YFSETQ. Here the CDR3 DNA reads TGCGCCAGCAGCTTAGCGGGAGGGCGGCCAGATACGCAGTATTTT. Residues: CASSLAGGRPDTQYF.

A remark on this clone: Mismatch with germline at one junction end may stem from a read error. The chain recombines TRBV7-2 with TRBJ2-6, with TRBD1 matching over 7 bases. Germline V gene data show CDR1 as SGHTA and CDR2 as FQGNSA. The CDR3 runs 15 residues. CDR3 in amino acids: CASSHTGVGANGLTF. The CDR3 coding sequence is TGTGCCAGCAGCCACACAGGGGTCGGGGCCAACGGCCTGACTTTC.

This clone is a singleton in its sample. V usage is TRBV5-5 and J usage is TRBJ1-2; D might be TRBD1 (6 bases). CDR3 size: 15 residues. Deletions cut 5 bases from V and 3 bases from J, with 17 bases between. Looked up from germline, CDR1 is SGHKS and CDR2 is YYEKEE (reference sequence). CDR3 residues: CASSVTGHRDYGYTF. CDR3 sequence (DNA): TGTGCCAGCAGTGTGACAGGTCACCGAGACTATGGCTACACCTTC.

This chain links TRBV4-2 with TRBJ2-2; TRBD2 agrees at 12 bases. The CDR3 runs to 18 residues. J was trimmed by 4 bases and V by 0 bases; bases with no gene match: 6. Germline values: CDR1 LGHNA, CDR2 YNFKEQ. In DNA form, the CDR3 reads TGTGCCAGCAGCCAAGATTTCGCTAGCGGGAGGGGCACCGGGGAGCTGTTTTTT. Translating gives CASSQDFASGRGTGELFF.

This sequence joins TRBV28 and TRBJ2-5; D may be TRBD2 (6 bases). Trimming removed 6 bases at V and 7 bases at J, with 18 bases between. This CDR3 has 14 amino acids. Germline lookup yields CDR1 MDHEN and CDR2 SYDVKM. The CDR3 nucleotides are TGTGCCAGCAGAGCCCTAGCGCCAAGATGGACCCAGTACTTC. Protein sequence: CASRALAPRWTQYF. Filled out from reference TRBV28 and TRBJ2-5, the complete variable domain reads DVKVTQSSRYLVKRTGEKVFLECVQDMDHENMFWYRQDPGLGLRLIYFSYDVKMKEKGDIPEGYSVSREKKERFSLILESASTNQTSMYLCASRALAPRWTQYFGPGTRLLVL.

V gene TRBV28 combines with J gene TRBJ2-7, with a possible D match to TRBD2 (6 bases). Germline V gene lookup returns CDR1 MDHEN and CDR2 SYDVKM. The CDR3 totals 13 residues. Trimming left V 6 bases short and J 4 bases short, with 13 bases between. The CDR3 loop reads CASRPGLLYEQYF. The CDR3 nucleotides read TGTGCCAGCAGGCCGGGACTCCTATACGAGCAGTACTTC.

As regards this clone: Other DNA sequences in this specimen translate into the identical CDR3. The chain joins TRBV10-3 to TRBJ2-3; 8 nucleotides line up with TRBD1. The junction had 1 base not matched to a gene; V was cut back by 2 bases and J by 6 bases. This CDR3 has 13 amino acids. Germline assignment: CDR1 ENHRY and CDR2 SYGVKD. In DNA form, the CDR3 reads TGTGCCATCAGTGAGCAGGGGGCGGATACGCAGTATTTT. Protein: CAISEQGADTQYF.

The chain combines TRBV7-9 with TRBJ2-7; D gene unclear. CDR1 SEHNR and CDR2 FQNEAQ come from the germline V gene (reference sequence). The CDR3 has 12 amino acids. V was trimmed by 3 bases and J by 9 bases, leaving 12 bases between them. In DNA, the CDR3 is TGTGCCAGCAGCTTCTTAAACTCGAGGCAGTACTTC. It codes for CASSFLNSRQYF.

The chain uses TRBV13 and TRBJ2-5; 12 nucleotides match TRBD2. CDR1 and CDR2 (germline): PRHDT, FYEKMQ (reference sequence). Germline trimming cut 5 bases from V and 11 bases from J; bases unmatched to any gene: 15. The CDR3 covers 16 residues. CDR3 sequence: CASSPGTSGSYTGQYF. The DNA of the CDR3 is TGTGCCAGCAGCCCCGGGACTAGCGGGTCTTACACTGGGCAGTACTTC.

J is TRBJ2-1 and V is TRBV7-6, with D unclear. This CDR3 contains 14 residues. V lost 2 bases to trimming and J lost 5 bases, with 10 bases between them. Per germline, CDR1 SGHVS and CDR2 FNYEAQ. In nucleotides, the CDR3 is TGTGCCAGCAGCTTACTGGCGGAGCACAATGAGCAGTTCTTC. Protein sequence: CASSLLAEHNEQFF. The entire variable domain, with the rest obtained from reference TRBV7-6 and TRBJ2-1, is as follows: GAGVSQSPRYKVTKRGQDVALRCDPISGHVSLYWYRQALGQGPEFLTYFNYEAQQDKSGLPNDRFSAERPEGSISTLTIQRTEQRDSAMYRCASSLLAEHNEQFFGPGTRLTVL.

The gene calls are TRBV7-6 and TRBJ2-1, with 7 nucleotides matching TRBD2. Losses at the gene ends were 1 base for V and 8 bases for J; bases not matched to a gene: 11. This CDR3 region has 16 residues. CDR1 is SGHVS, CDR2 FNYEAQ, per germline. CDR3 sequence reads: CASSLGGGRALDEQFF. The CDR3, as DNA: TGTGCCAGCAGCTTAGGAGGTGGGAGGGCCCTCGATGAGCAGTTCTTC.

The V gene is TRBV27, the J gene TRBJ2-5, with a tentative D call TRBD1 (6 bases). Trimming pared 3 bases from V and 4 bases from J, leaving 6 bases between. Germline loops: CDR1 MNHEY, CDR2 SMNVEV (reference sequence). The CDR3 has 12 amino acids. CDR3 amino acids: CASSFRGETQYF. In nucleotides, the CDR3 is TGTGCCAGCAGTTTCAGGGGAGAGACCCAGTACTTC.

This chain's CDR3 is CASSFRQPVDTQYF. CDR3 coding DNA: TGTGCCAGCAGCTTCCGACAACCGGTAGATACGCAGTATTTT. The rearrangement links TRBV7-2 to TRBJ2-3; D is uncertain. Germline CDR1 and CDR2: SGHTA and FQGNSA. The CDR3 runs 14 residues. Trimming cost V 3 bases and J 5 bases, with 12 bases left between them.

The rearrangement uses TRBV5-1 and TRBJ2-3; 10 bases line up with TRBD2. The CDR3 covers 15 residues. The germline CDR1 and CDR2 sequences are SGHRS and YFSETQ. The V and J ends lost 7 bases and 2 bases, in that order; junction bases with no gene match: 7. Here the CDR3 reads CASARTSGSTDTQYF. Here the CDR3 DNA reads TGCGCCAGCGCAAGGACTAGCGGCTCCACAGATACGCAGTATTTT.

V and J are TRBV6-1 and TRBJ1-5; D is uncertain. The V and J ends lost 3 bases and 7 bases respectively, with 10 bases between them. The V gene's germline CDR1 is MNHNS and CDR2 SASEGT. The CDR3 has 13 amino acids. CDR3 loop: CASSEGFIQPQHF. The DNA for the CDR3 is TGTGCCAGCAGTGAGGGCTTCATACAGCCCCAGCATTTT.

The chain has TRBV6-5 and TRBJ2-5; TRBD1 matches 9 bases. The CDR3 totals 15 residues. With 7 bases clipped from V and 4 bases from J, the junction kept 10 bases outside the gene matches. In germline, CDR1 is MNHEY, CDR2 SVGAGI. Here the CDR3 reads CASTPGQGKRETQYF. The CDR3 DNA reads TGTGCCAGCACCCCGGGACAGGGTAAACGAGAGACCCAGTACTTC.

This chain connects TRBV6-5 to TRBJ1-2, with TRBD1 matching over 7 bases. J gave up 2 bases and V 0 bases, and 0 bases lay outside the gene matches. Germline-derived CDR1 and CDR2 are MNHEY and SVGAGI. The length of the CDR3 is 14 residues. The CDR3 nucleotides read TGTGCCAGCAGTTACTCGACAGGGAACTATGGCTACACCTTC. Protein: CASSYSTGNYGYTF.

This chain connects TRBV28 to TRBJ2-6, with D perhaps matching TRBD1 (6 bases). Trimming stripped 4 bases from V and 2 bases from J, with 15 bases between. Germline loops: CDR1 MDHEN, CDR2 SYDVKM. This CDR3 contains 17 residues. The CDR3 DNA reads TGTGCCAGCAGTTCACCCTCAGGGGTGGCTGGGGCCAACGTCCTGACTTTC. Protein sequence: CASSSPSGVAGANVLTF.

The chain joins TRBV28 to TRBJ2-5, with D perhaps TRBD2 (5 bases). The germline gives CDR1 MDHEN, CDR2 SYDVKM. There are 16 residues in the CDR3. The V end lost 6 bases, the J end lost 5 bases, and 22 bases lay between the germline ends. CDR3 region: CASSAGRTSRGETQYF. CDR3 nucleotides: TGTGCCAGCAGCGCCGGACGAACCTCTCGCGGGGAGACCCAGTACTTC.

This chain connects TRBV2 to TRBJ2-5; D possibly corresponds to TRBD2 (5 bases). CDR3 size: 12 residues. Trimming stripped 8 bases from V and 2 bases from J, with 9 bases between. The germline gives CDR1 SNHLY, CDR2 FYNNEI. The CDR3 protein is CASSLGQETQYF. The CDR3 coding sequence is TGTGCCAGCTCACTAGGACAAGAGACCCAGTACTTC.

The V gene is TRBV2, the J gene TRBJ2-5; possibly TRBD1 for D (5 bases). CDR1 is SNHLY, CDR2 FYNNEI, per germline. CDR3 length: 15 residues. V was clipped by 4 bases and J by 5 bases, with 17 bases between them. CDR3 in DNA: TGTGCCAGCAGTGCCTGGGGCCAGGATCGGGAGACCCAGTACTTC. Protein product: CASSAWGQDRETQYF.

The chain links TRBV15 to TRBJ2-7, with TRBD1 matching over 7 bases. The CDR3 sequence is 15 residues long. Per the germline V gene, CDR1 is LNHNV and CDR2 is YYDKDF (reference sequence). The junction had 2 bases not matched to a gene; V was cut back by 0 bases and J by 0 bases. The CDR3 DNA follows: TGTGCCACCAGCAGAGAGGGGACAGACTCCTACGAGCAGTACTTC. This codes for CATSREGTDSYEQYF. The complete variable domain, with remaining parts taken from reference TRBV15 and TRBJ2-7, reads DAMVIQNPRYQVTQFGKPVTLSCSQTLNHNVMYWYQQKSSQAPKLLFHYYDKDFNNEADTPDNFQSRRPNTSFCFLDIRSPGLGDTAMYLCATSREGTDSYEQYFGPGTRLTVT.

This chain links TRBV7-2 with TRBJ2-6; perhaps TRBD1 as D (5 bases). This CDR3 is built from 16 residues. The ends were cut back, 3 bases at V and 0 bases at J, with 9 bases in the middle. Looked up from germline, CDR1 is SGHTA and CDR2 is FQGNSA. CDR3 sequence: CASSLSTGSGANVLTF. The CDR3 nucleotides are TGTGCCAGCAGCTTGAGCACAGGCTCTGGGGCCAACGTCCTGACTTTC.

The rearrangement uses TRBV18 and TRBJ2-2; the match to TRBD2 covers 7 bases. The CDR3 is 17 residues long. With V trimmed by 5 bases and J by 0 bases, 9 bases remained unmatched. Per germline, CDR1 KGHSH and CDR2 LQKENI. CDR3 residues: CASSSQSGNSNTGELFF. CDR3 coding DNA: TGTGCCAGCTCATCACAAAGCGGGAACTCGAACACCGGGGAGCTGTTTTTT.

This chain links TRBV27 with TRBJ2-7; D is possibly TRBD1 (5 bases). V lost 0 bases and J 1 base, leaving 13 bases between the germline ends. The CDR3 loop spans 16 amino acids. From germline, CDR1 is MNHEY and CDR2 SMNVEV (reference sequence). The CDR3, as DNA: TGTGCCAGCAGTTTATCTGGGGCAAAGGTTTCCTACGAGCAGTACTTC. Protein sequence: CASSLSGAKVSYEQYF.

The chain has TRBV6-6 and TRBJ2-7; D is undetermined. Trimming stripped 8 bases from V and 5 bases from J, with 10 bases between. The CDR3 consists of 11 residues. The V gene's germline CDR1 is MNHNY and CDR2 SVGAGI (reference sequence). The CDR3 DNA sequence: TGTGCCAGCTTCTCGGTTCACGAGCAGTACTTC. Amino acids: CASFSVHEQYF.

This chain connects TRBV27 to TRBJ2-1; D gene uncertain. CDR3 length equals 14 residues. Per germline, CDR1 MNHEY and CDR2 SMNVEV (reference sequence). Between the trimmed V and J ends, which lost 8 bases and 9 bases, there was a span of 20 bases. The CDR3: CASGLTPQAFEQFF. The CDR3 nucleotides read TGTGCCAGCGGCCTCACCCCCCAAGCGTTTGAGCAGTTCTTC.